This is a list of T cell receptor beta chains from one sample in a study of T cells after posttransplantation cyclophosphamide. Assay: immunoSEQ multiplex PCR; the TCRdb copy retains only in-frame clones and omits some. The sample contains approximately 5,400 clones, none of them singletons. This specimen was PBMCs, taken approximately 360 days after allogeneic stem cell transplant with posttransplant cyclophosphamide. Source of these receptors: a male patient aged 60-70 years who received an allogeneic stem cell transplant from a related donor, was CMV-positive, and had acute GVHD only. Some of the T cells may derive from the graft donor. The CDR3 runs from the conserved cysteine through the conserved F or W. The order of the fields is CDR3 protein, CDR3 DNA, D gene, J gene, V gene, clone size. D genes are given only for firm matches. For some rows the clone size is stated as once, few or many, or as a class when expanded; others skip it.

CDR3aa: CASSRVHQGSHGDTEAFF; CDR3nt: TGTGCCAGCAGCCGTGTCCACCAGGGGTCGCACGGGGACACTGAAGCTTTCTTT; d_gene: NA; j_gene: TRBJ1-1; v_gene: TRBV7-9; abundance: many
CDR3aa: CATEQGEGQNIQYF; CDR3nt: TGTGCCACCGAACAAGGGGAGGGGCAAAACATTCAGTACTTC; d_gene: TRBD2; j_gene: TRBJ2-4; v_gene: TRBV7-3; abundance: many
CDR3aa: CASSPLSGPTDTQYF; CDR3nt: TGTGCCAGCAGCCCCCTTAGCGGCCCCACAGATACGCAGTATTTT; d_gene: NA; j_gene: TRBJ2-3; v_gene: TRBV7-3; abundance: many
CDR3aa: CASSLPGPVNQPQHF; CDR3nt: TGTGCCAGCAGTTTGCCGGGTCCGGTCAATCAGCCCCAGCATTTT; d_gene: NA; j_gene: TRBJ1-5; v_gene: TRBV28; abundance: many
CDR3aa: CASSLSPSGTISYNEQFF; CDR3nt: TGTGCCAGCAGTTTGTCTCCTAGCGGGACCATTTCCTACAATGAGCAGTTCTTC; d_gene: TRBD2; j_gene: TRBJ2-1; v_gene: TRBV28; abundance: many
CDR3aa: CASSVLGISGNTIYF; CDR3nt: TGTGCCAGCAGCGTTCTTGGCATTTCTGGAAACACCATATATTTT; d_gene: NA; j_gene: TRBJ1-3; v_gene: TRBV5-8; abundance: many
CDR3aa: CARGQGASTDTQYF; CDR3nt: TGTGCCAGGGGACAGGGGGCAAGCACAGATACGCAGTATTTT; d_gene: TRBD1; j_gene: TRBJ2-3; v_gene: TRBV5-8; abundance: many
CDR3aa: CASRPDPDSSNQPQHF; CDR3nt: TGTGCCAGCAGACCGGACCCCGACAGTAGCAATCAGCCCCAGCATTTT; d_gene: NA; j_gene: TRBJ1-5; v_gene: TRBV27; abundance: many
CDR3aa: CASSLDRGIGYTF; CDR3nt: TGTGCCAGCAGTCTAGACAGGGGTATTGGCTACACCTTC; d_gene: TRBD1; j_gene: TRBJ1-2; v_gene: TRBV28; abundance: many
CDR3aa: CASSQDLLAPGELFF; CDR3nt: TGTGCCAGCAGCCAAGACCTTCTAGCGCCCGGGGAGCTGTTTTTT; d_gene: NA; j_gene: TRBJ2-2; v_gene: TRBV14; abundance: many
CDR3aa: CASSLQGSLYYEQYF; CDR3nt: TGTGCCAGCAGTCTACAGGGTAGCCTCTACTACGAGCAGTACTTC; d_gene: NA; j_gene: TRBJ2-7; v_gene: TRBV6-5; abundance: many
CDR3aa: CASSPDRLYQETQYF; CDR3nt: TGTGCCAGCTCACCCGACAGGCTGTACCAAGAGACCCAGTACTTC; d_gene: NA; j_gene: TRBJ2-5; v_gene: TRBV18; abundance: many
CDR3aa: CASSLGLTANQNTGGLFF; CDR3nt: TGTGCCAGCAGCTTGGGCTTAACAGCCAATCAGAACACCGGGGGGCTGTTTTTT; d_gene: NA; j_gene: TRBJ2-2; v_gene: TRBV5-4; abundance: NA
CDR3aa: CASSAREGVFYEQYF; CDR3nt: TGTGCCAGCAGCGCCAGGGAGGGGGTGTTCTACGAGCAGTACTTC; d_gene: NA; j_gene: TRBJ2-7; v_gene: TRBV9; abundance: NA
CDR3aa: CASSSGGSSSYEQYF; CDR3nt: TGTGCCAGTAGTTCCGGCGGGAGCAGCTCCTACGAGCAGTACTTC; d_gene: TRBD2; j_gene: TRBJ2-7; v_gene: TRBV19; abundance: many
CDR3aa: CASSPPIRARETQYF; CDR3nt: TGTGCCAGCAGCCCTCCTATCAGGGCTCGAGAGACCCAGTACTTC; d_gene: NA; j_gene: TRBJ2-5; v_gene: TRBV7-8; abundance: NA
CDR3aa: CASSLTGPYNEQFF; CDR3nt: TGTGCCAGCAGCTTAACAGGCCCTTACAATGAGCAGTTCTTC; d_gene: NA; j_gene: TRBJ2-1; v_gene: TRBV7-6; abundance: many
CDR3aa: CSASPRDTQYF; CDR3nt: TGCAGTGCTAGCCCGAGGGATACGCAGTATTTT; d_gene: NA; j_gene: TRBJ2-3; v_gene: TRBV20-1; abundance: many
CDR3aa: CASRQTFSSGNTIYF; CDR3nt: TGTGCCAGCAGGCAAACTTTTAGCTCTGGAAACACCATATATTTT; d_gene: NA; j_gene: TRBJ1-3; v_gene: TRBV6-5; abundance: medium-sized
CDR3aa: CASGGLAGETQYF; CDR3nt: TGTGCCAGCGGGGGACTAGCGGGGGAGACCCAGTACTTC; d_gene: TRBD2; j_gene: TRBJ2-5; v_gene: TRBV2; abundance: many
CDR3aa: CASSQTGGSDTQYF; CDR3nt: TGTGCCAGCTCGCAGACAGGGGGCTCAGATACGCAGTATTTT; d_gene: TRBD1; j_gene: TRBJ2-3; v_gene: TRBV18; abundance: many
CDR3aa: CASSQRAGAYVMNTEAFF; CDR3nt: TGCGCCAGCAGCCAAAGGGCAGGGGCATACGTTATGAACACTGAAGCTTTCTTT; d_gene: NA; j_gene: TRBJ1-1; v_gene: TRBV4-1; abundance: many
CDR3aa: CASSRLEGNQPQHF; CDR3nt: TGTGCCAGCAGCCGCTTGGAGGGCAATCAGCCCCAGCATTTT; d_gene: NA; j_gene: TRBJ1-5; v_gene: TRBV7-9; abundance: many
CDR3aa: CASSLRDSGGATMLYEQYF; CDR3nt: TGTGCCAGCAGCTTACGGGACTCGGGGGGAGCTACCATGCTCTACGAGCAGTACTTC; d_gene: TRBD2; j_gene: TRBJ2-7; v_gene: TRBV5-5; abundance: many
CDR3aa: CASSLAGAGAARYEQYF; CDR3nt: TGTGCCAGCAGCTTAGCGGGAGCAGGGGCCGCCCGCTACGAGCAGTACTTC; d_gene: NA; j_gene: TRBJ2-7; v_gene: TRBV11-1; abundance: many
CDR3aa: CASSAQLQAGELFF; CDR3nt: TGTGCCAGCAGCGCCCAATTACAAGCCGGGGAGCTGTTTTTT; d_gene: NA; j_gene: TRBJ2-2; v_gene: TRBV7-3; abundance: medium-sized
CDR3aa: CSALSGTSYEQYF; CDR3nt: TGCAGCGCACTTAGCGGGACAAGCTACGAGCAGTACTTC; d_gene: TRBD2; j_gene: TRBJ2-7; v_gene: TRBV29-1; abundance: many
CDR3aa: CASSEITGWGIDEQYF; CDR3nt: TGTGCCAGCAGTGAAATAACAGGGTGGGGTATCGACGAGCAGTACTTC; d_gene: NA; j_gene: TRBJ2-7; v_gene: TRBV6-1; abundance: many
CDR3aa: CASSTTGGSNNEQFF; CDR3nt: TGTGCCAGCAGCACCACAGGGGGCTCCAACAATGAGCAGTTCTTC; d_gene: TRBD1; j_gene: TRBJ2-1; v_gene: TRBV7-3; abundance: NA
CDR3aa: CAIQKRTGDEKLFF; CDR3nt: TGTGCCATCCAGAAGAGGACAGGGGATGAAAAACTGTTTTTT; d_gene: TRBD1; j_gene: TRBJ1-4; v_gene: TRBV6-6; abundance: many
CDR3aa: CASSLAGGPFNEQFF; CDR3nt: TGTGCCAGCAGCTTAGCGGGGGGGCCGTTCAATGAGCAGTTCTTC; d_gene: NA; j_gene: TRBJ2-1; v_gene: TRBV7-2; abundance: many
CDR3aa: CASSEATGEKLFF; CDR3nt: TGTGCCAGTAGCGAAGCAACGGGTGAAAAACTGTTTTTT; d_gene: NA; j_gene: TRBJ1-4; v_gene: TRBV19; abundance: many
CDR3aa: CAISETGKGYGYTF; CDR3nt: TGTGCCATCAGTGAGACGGGAAAGGGCTATGGCTACACCTTC; d_gene: NA; j_gene: TRBJ1-2; v_gene: TRBV10-3; abundance: many
CDR3aa: CASSILAITNTGELFF; CDR3nt: TGTGCCAGTAGTATTCTAGCAATCACGAACACCGGGGAGCTGTTTTTT; d_gene: NA; j_gene: TRBJ2-2; v_gene: TRBV19; abundance: medium-sized
CDR3aa: CASSRPEGLNTEAFF; CDR3nt: TGTGCCAGCTCACGGCCGGAGGGATTGAACACTGAAGCTTTCTTT; d_gene: NA; j_gene: TRBJ1-1; v_gene: TRBV18; abundance: many
CDR3aa: CASVFSWERRESDTQYF; CDR3nt: TGTGCCAGCGTCTTTAGCTGGGAGCGGCGAGAGTCAGATACGCAGTATTTT; d_gene: NA; j_gene: TRBJ2-3; v_gene: TRBV5-8; abundance: many
CDR3aa: CASSHDRGSSGGNQPQHF; CDR3nt: TGTGCCAGCAGCCATGACAGGGGCTCCTCGGGTGGCAATCAGCCCCAGCATTTT; d_gene: TRBD1; j_gene: TRBJ1-5; v_gene: TRBV7-8; abundance: many
CDR3aa: CASSLGKIRVGQETQYF; CDR3nt: TGTGCCAGCAGCTTGGGCAAAATCAGGGTAGGACAAGAGACCCAGTACTTC; d_gene: NA; j_gene: TRBJ2-5; v_gene: TRBV5-4; abundance: medium-sized
CDR3aa: CASTGNSGNTIYF; CDR3nt: TGCGCCAGCACGGGTAACTCTGGAAACACCATATATTTT; d_gene: NA; j_gene: TRBJ1-3; v_gene: TRBV10-1; abundance: many
CDR3aa: CASRETGGINYGYTF; CDR3nt: TGTGCCAGCAGAGAAACGGGGGGGATAAACTATGGCTACACCTTC; d_gene: NA; j_gene: TRBJ1-2; v_gene: TRBV27; abundance: many
CDR3aa: CASSYEGISTGELFF; CDR3nt: TGTGCCAGCAGCTATGAGGGAATCAGTACCGGGGAGCTGTTTTTT; d_gene: NA; j_gene: TRBJ2-2; v_gene: TRBV7-9; abundance: many
CDR3aa: CASSLGTAGSPLHF; CDR3nt: TGTGCCAGCAGCTTGGGGACAGCTGGGTCACCCCTCCACTTT; d_gene: TRBD1; j_gene: TRBJ1-6; v_gene: TRBV7-2; abundance: medium-sized
CDR3aa: CASGGAGMYNQPQHF; CDR3nt: TGTGCCAGCGGGGGGGCGGGGATGTACAATCAGCCCCAGCATTTT; d_gene: NA; j_gene: TRBJ1-5; v_gene: TRBV6-1; abundance: many
CDR3aa: CASSQDFSDRGHGYTF; CDR3nt: TGTGCCAGCAGCCAAGATTTTAGCGACAGGGGCCATGGCTACACCTTC; d_gene: TRBD1; j_gene: TRBJ1-2; v_gene: TRBV4-2; abundance: many
CDR3aa: CASSVEELGYGYTF; CDR3nt: TGTGCCAGCAGCGTAGAGGAGTTGGGTTATGGCTACACCTTC; d_gene: NA; j_gene: TRBJ1-2; v_gene: TRBV9; abundance: many
CDR3aa: CASRTGGHGYTF; CDR3nt: TGTGCCAGCAGGACAGGGGGCCATGGCTACACCTTC; d_gene: TRBD1; j_gene: TRBJ1-2; v_gene: TRBV2; abundance: many
CDR3aa: CASAPTGSSYEQYF; CDR3nt: TGCGCCAGCGCACCGACAGGTAGCTCCTACGAGCAGTACTTC; d_gene: NA; j_gene: TRBJ2-7; v_gene: TRBV5-1; abundance: many
CDR3aa: CASSLGVTGTETQYF; CDR3nt: TGCGCCAGCAGCCTTGGTGTGACAGGGACGGAGACCCAGTACTTC; d_gene: TRBD1; j_gene: TRBJ2-5; v_gene: TRBV5-1; abundance: many
CDR3aa: CASSFEGVVVNEQFF; CDR3nt: TGTGCCAGCAGCTTCGAGGGGGTTGTAGTCAATGAGCAGTTCTTC; d_gene: NA; j_gene: TRBJ2-1; v_gene: TRBV5-5; abundance: many
CDR3aa: CASSLDGGNNYGYTF; CDR3nt: TGTGCCAGCAGCTTAGATGGGGGGAATAACTATGGCTACACCTTC; d_gene: NA; j_gene: TRBJ1-2; v_gene: TRBV11-2; abundance: many
CDR3aa: CASSATSRNEKLFF; CDR3nt: TGTGCCAGCAGTGCAACTTCCCGGAATGAAAAACTGTTTTTT; d_gene: NA; j_gene: TRBJ1-4; v_gene: TRBV2; abundance: many
CDR3aa: CASSIGTSGGEYQETQYF; CDR3nt: TGTGCCAGTAGTATAGGGACTAGCGGGGGAGAGTACCAAGAGACCCAGTACTTC; d_gene: TRBD2; j_gene: TRBJ2-5; v_gene: TRBV19; abundance: many
CDR3aa: CASSPFSFSGNTIYF; CDR3nt: TGTGCCAGCAGCCCCTTTTCCTTCTCTGGAAACACCATATATTTT; d_gene: NA; j_gene: TRBJ1-3; v_gene: TRBV11-3; abundance: many
CDR3aa: CASSPPGAGGQPQHF; CDR3nt: TGTGCCAGCTCACCCCCAGGGGCAGGGGGTCAGCCCCAGCATTTT; d_gene: TRBD1; j_gene: TRBJ1-5; v_gene: TRBV18; abundance: many
CDR3aa: CASSSRSYNEQFF; CDR3nt: TGTGCCAGCAGCTCCCGCTCCTACAATGAGCAGTTCTTC; d_gene: NA; j_gene: TRBJ2-1; v_gene: TRBV7-2; abundance: many
CDR3aa: CASSQATAYGYTF; CDR3nt: TGCGCCAGCAGCCAAGCAACAGCTTATGGCTACACCTTC; d_gene: NA; j_gene: TRBJ1-2; v_gene: TRBV4-3; abundance: many
CDR3aa: CASSPGTTPWGEQFF; CDR3nt: TGTGCCAGCAGCCCAGGGACAACGCCTTGGGGTGAGCAGTTCTTC; d_gene: NA; j_gene: TRBJ2-1; v_gene: TRBV14; abundance: many
CDR3aa: CASGGGGLYNEQFF; CDR3nt: TGTGCCAGCGGGGGGGGAGGGCTGTACAATGAGCAGTTCTTC; d_gene: TRBD2; j_gene: TRBJ2-1; v_gene: TRBV27; abundance: many
CDR3aa: CASSPQGGGNTEAFF; CDR3nt: TGTGCCAGCTCACCCCAGGGGGGAGGGAACACTGAAGCTTTCTTT; d_gene: TRBD1; j_gene: TRBJ1-1; v_gene: TRBV18; abundance: many
CDR3aa: CASSLHGQNLAKNIQYF; CDR3nt: TGCGCCAGCAGCTTACACGGACAAAACTTAGCCAAAAACATTCAGTACTTC; d_gene: NA; j_gene: TRBJ2-4; v_gene: TRBV5-1; abundance: medium-sized